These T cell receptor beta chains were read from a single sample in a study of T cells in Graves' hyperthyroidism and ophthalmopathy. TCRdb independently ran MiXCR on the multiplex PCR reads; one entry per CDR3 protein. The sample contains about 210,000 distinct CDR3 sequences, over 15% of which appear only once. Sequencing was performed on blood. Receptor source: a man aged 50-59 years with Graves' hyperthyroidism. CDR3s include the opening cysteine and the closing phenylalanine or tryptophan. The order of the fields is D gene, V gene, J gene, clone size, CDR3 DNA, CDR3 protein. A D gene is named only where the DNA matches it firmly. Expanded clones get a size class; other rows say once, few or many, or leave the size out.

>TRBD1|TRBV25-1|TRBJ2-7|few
TGTGCCAGCAGTAGGACAGGGGGGAACTACGAGCAGTACTTC
CASSRTGGNYEQYF
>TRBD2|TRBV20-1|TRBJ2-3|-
TGCAGTGCTAGGAGGGCGGGAGTGGATACGCAGTATTTT
CSARRAGVDTQYF
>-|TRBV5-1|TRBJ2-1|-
TGCGCCAGCAGCTTGGCCTCGGGGTCCTACAATGAGCAGTTCTTC
CASSLASGSYNEQFF
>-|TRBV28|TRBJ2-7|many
TGTGCCAGCAGTTTACTGGCGGGACAGAACCAGAACGAGCAGTACTTC
CASSLLAGQNQNEQYF
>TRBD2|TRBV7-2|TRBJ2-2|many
TGTGCCAGCAGCTTTCGGACTAGCGGGATAATCACCGGGGAGCTGTTTTTT
CASSFRTSGIITGELFF
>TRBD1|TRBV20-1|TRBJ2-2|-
TGCAGTGCGAGGAAAAGACAGGGGTCGAACACCGGGGAGCTGTTTTTT
CSARKRQGSNTGELFF
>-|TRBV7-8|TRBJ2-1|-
TGTGCCAGCAGCTTAGAAGCGGCAAGCTCCTACAATGAGCAGTTCTTC
CASSLEAASSYNEQFF
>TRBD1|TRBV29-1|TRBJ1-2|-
TGCGGCGTGGACTTGACAGGGGTGAACTATGGCTACACCTTC
CGVDLTGVNYGYTF
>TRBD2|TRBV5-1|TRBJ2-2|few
TGCGCCAGCAGCTTAAGACTAGCGGGAGGGTCCGGGGAGCTGTTTTTT
CASSLRLAGGSGELFF
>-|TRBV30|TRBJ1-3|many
TGTGCCTGGAGCTATACCTCTGGAAACACCATATATTTT
CAWSYTSGNTIYF
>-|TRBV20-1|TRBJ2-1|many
TGCAGTGCTAGAGATCATTTCGGCTACAATGAGCAGTTCTTC
CSARDHFGYNEQFF
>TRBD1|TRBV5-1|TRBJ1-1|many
TGCGCCAGCAGCCGTTCCGGGACAGCGAACACTGAAGCTTTCTTT
CASSRSGTANTEAFF
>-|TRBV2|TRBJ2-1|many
TGTGCCAGCAGTGTCCCAGGAAGCTCCTACAATGAGCAGTTCTTC
CASSVPGSSYNEQFF
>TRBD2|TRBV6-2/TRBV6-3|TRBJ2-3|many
TGTGCCAGCAGTTACTCGACTAGCGCAGATACGCAGTATTTT
CASSYSTSADTQYF
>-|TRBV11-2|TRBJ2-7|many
TGTGCCAGCAGCTTGATGGGCCCCCAAGGTGGAGGGGTCGAGCAGTACTTC
CASSLMGPQGGGVEQYF
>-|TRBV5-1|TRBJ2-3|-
TGCGCCAGCAGCTTGGAACAGGGCTGGGCAGATACGCAGTATTTT
CASSLEQGWADTQYF
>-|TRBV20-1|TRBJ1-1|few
TGCAGTGCTAGAGATCCACGGGCGGACACTGAAGCTTTCTTT
CSARDPRADTEAFF
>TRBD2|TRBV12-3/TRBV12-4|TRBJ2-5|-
TGTGCCAGCACCCCGGTAGCGGGAGGCGGGACCCAGTACTTC
CASTPVAGGGTQYF
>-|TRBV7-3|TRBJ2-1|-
TGTGCCAGCAGCCGAGGTAGCTATACCTACAATGAGCAGTTCTTC
CASSRGSYTYNEQFF
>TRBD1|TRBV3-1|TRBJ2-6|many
TGTGCCAGCAGCCAAAGGGGGCACGTGGCCAACGTCCTGACTTTC
CASSQRGHVANVLTF
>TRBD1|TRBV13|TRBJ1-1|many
TGTGCCAGCAGCACGGCAATCGAACAGGGGTCATCTGAAGCTTTCTTT
CASSTAIEQGSSEAFF
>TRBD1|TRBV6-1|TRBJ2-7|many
TGTGCCAGCAGTGAACGCGGGACAGGGGTCGAGCAGTACTTC
CASSERGTGVEQYF
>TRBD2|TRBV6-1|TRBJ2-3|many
TGTGCCAGCAGTGAGTTGGCGGGAGGCCCTGGAGATACGCAGTATTTT
CASSELAGGPGDTQYF
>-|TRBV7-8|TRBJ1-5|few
TGTGCCAGCAGCTTAGCGGTGGGCGTTGGCGATCAGCCCCAGCATTTT
CASSLAVGVGDQPQHF
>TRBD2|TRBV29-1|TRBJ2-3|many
TGCAGCGTCGCCAAGCGGGAGTTGGGCACAGATACGCAGTATTTT
CSVAKRELGTDTQYF
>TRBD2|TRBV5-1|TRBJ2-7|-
TGCGCCAGCAGCCAGCCGACTAGCGGGAGACCCTACGAGCAGTACTTC
CASSQPTSGRPYEQYF
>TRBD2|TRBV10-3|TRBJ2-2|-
TGTGCCATCAGTGAATGGCTAGCGGGAAACACCGGGGAGCTGTTTTTT
CAISEWLAGNTGELFF
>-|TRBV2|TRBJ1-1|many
TGTGCCAGCAGAGACCAATTAAACACTGAAGCTTTCTTT
CASRDQLNTEAFF
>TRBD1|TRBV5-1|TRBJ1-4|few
TGCGCCAGCAGCGGTTCGACAGGGTCTGTTGAAAAACTGTTTTTT
CASSGSTGSVEKLFF
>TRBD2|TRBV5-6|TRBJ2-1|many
TGTGCCAGCAGCTGGACTAGCGGGAGTGATGAGCAGTTCTTC
CASSWTSGSDEQFF
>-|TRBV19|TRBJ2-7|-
TGTGCCAGTAGTATAGCGCGGACCTACGAGCAGTACTTC
CASSIARTYEQYF
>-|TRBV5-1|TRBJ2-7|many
TGCGCCAGCAGCTGGCAGGGGGCGCGGGAGGACGAGCAGTACTTC
CASSWQGAREDEQYF
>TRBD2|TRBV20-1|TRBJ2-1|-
TGCAGTGCTAAGTTAGCGGGAGGCGGCGGTCAGTTCTTC
CSAKLAGGGGQFF
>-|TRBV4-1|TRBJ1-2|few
TGCGCCAGCAGCGGATCGGGTTCAGGCTGCACCTTC
CASSGSGSGCTF
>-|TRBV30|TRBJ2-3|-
TGTGCCTGGACCATCGGGGCAACTAGCACAGATACGCAGTATTTT
CAWTIGATSTDTQYF
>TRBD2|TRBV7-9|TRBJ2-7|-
TGTGCCAGCAGCCCACCTAGCGGGAGATCCTACGAGCAGTACTTC
CASSPPSGRSYEQYF
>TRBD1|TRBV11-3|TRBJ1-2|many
TGTGCCAGCAGCTGGACAGGGGGCTCCTATGGCTACACCTTC
CASSWTGGSYGYTF
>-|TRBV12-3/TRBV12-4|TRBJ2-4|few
TGTGCCAGCAGTTTTCCGGGGGCGTCCAAAAACATTCAGTACTTC
CASSFPGASKNIQYF
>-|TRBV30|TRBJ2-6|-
TGTGCCTGGAGCGTGCTTAGGGGCTCTGGGGCCAACGTCCTGACTTTC
CAWSVLRGSGANVLTF
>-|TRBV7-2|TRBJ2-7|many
TGTGCCAGCAGCTTAGAATTTGGCGGCGAGCAGTACTTC
CASSLEFGGEQYF
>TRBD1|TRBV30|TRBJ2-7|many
TGTGCCTGGAGTTCGACAGGGCTCTACGAGCAGTACTTC
CAWSSTGLYEQYF
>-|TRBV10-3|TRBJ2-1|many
TGTGCCATCAGTGCCGGCTCCTACAATGAGCAGTTCTTC
CAISAGSYNEQFF
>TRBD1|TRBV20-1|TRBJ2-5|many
TGCAGTGCTCTTCTGACAGGGTTAGTCCAAGAGACCCAGTACTTC
CSALLTGLVQETQYF
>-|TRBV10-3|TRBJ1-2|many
TGTGCCATCAGTGAGTCGAATAAGGTTGGCTACACCTTC
CAISESNKVGYTF
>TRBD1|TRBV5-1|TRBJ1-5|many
TGTGCCAGCTCACCAGGGACAGGGGACCAGCCCCAGCATTTT
CASSPGTGDQPQHF
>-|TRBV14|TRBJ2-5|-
TGTGCCAGCAGCCCCGGGGTGTACGACGAGACCCAGTACTTC
CASSPGVYDETQYF
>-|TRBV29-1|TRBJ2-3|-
TGCAGCGTAAAACAGGGATCGTCAGATACGCAGTGTTTT
CSVKQGSSDTQCF
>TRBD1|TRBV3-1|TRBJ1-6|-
TGTGCCAGCAGCCCCAAGGACAGGGTTACTTTTTCACCCCTCCACTTT
CASSPKDRVTFSPLHF
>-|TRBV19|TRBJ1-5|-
TGTGCCAGTAGTATTCAACCGAGGGGAAATCAGCCCCAGCATTTT
CASSIQPRGNQPQHF
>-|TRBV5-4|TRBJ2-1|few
TGTGCCAGCAGTGAAGCGGCTGACTCCTACAATGAGCAGTTCTTC
CASSEAADSYNEQFF
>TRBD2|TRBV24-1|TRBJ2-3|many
TGTGCCACCAGTGATTCTACTAGCGGGAGTTATCCAGATACGCAGTATTTT
CATSDSTSGSYPDTQYF
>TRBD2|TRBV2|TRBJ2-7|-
TGTGCCAGCAGTGACCCGTTGGTAGCGGGCATATCCTACGAGCAGTACTTC
CASSDPLVAGISYEQYF
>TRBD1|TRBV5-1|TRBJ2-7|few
TGCGCCAGCAGCTACGACCCGGGACAGGGTTCCTACGAGCAGTACTTC
CASSYDPGQGSYEQYF
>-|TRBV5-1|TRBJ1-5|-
TGCGCCAGCAGCTTGCAGGGAGAAAGCAATCAGCCCCAGCATTTT
CASSLQGESNQPQHF
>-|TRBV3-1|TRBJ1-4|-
TGTGCCAGCAGCAGGGCAGGGAATGAAAAACTGTTTTTT
CASSRAGNEKLFF